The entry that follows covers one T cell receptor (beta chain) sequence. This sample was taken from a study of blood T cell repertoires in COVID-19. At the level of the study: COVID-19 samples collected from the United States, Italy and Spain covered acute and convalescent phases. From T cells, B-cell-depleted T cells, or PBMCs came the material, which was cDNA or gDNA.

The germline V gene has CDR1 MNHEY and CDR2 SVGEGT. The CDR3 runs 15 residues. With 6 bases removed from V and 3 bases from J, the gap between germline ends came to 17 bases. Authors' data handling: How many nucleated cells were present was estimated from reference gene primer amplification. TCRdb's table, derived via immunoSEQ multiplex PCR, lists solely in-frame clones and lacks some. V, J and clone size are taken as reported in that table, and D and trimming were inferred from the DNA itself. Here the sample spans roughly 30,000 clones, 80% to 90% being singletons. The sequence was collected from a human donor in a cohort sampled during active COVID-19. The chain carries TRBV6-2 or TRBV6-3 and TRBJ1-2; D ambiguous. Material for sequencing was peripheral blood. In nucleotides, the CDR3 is TGTGCCAGCAGCCCGAGGCCGTGGGGAGACTATGGCTACACCTTC. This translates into CASSPRPWGDYGYTF.